These T cell receptor beta chains were read from a single sample in a study of blood T cells in healthy people across ages. TCRdb passed the 5' RACE reads through MiXCR, listing each CDR3 protein once. The sample contains 500,000 to 550,000 distinct CDR3 sequences, 24% of which appear only once. The data also belong to a second study, concerning T cells of mothers and their children.

The sample was blood. These receptors came from a boy younger than 18 in good health. Each CDR3 is given with its conserved first and last residue. The D gene is left open where the match is weak. Part of the rows lack a size; the others show once, few, many or a class for expanded clones.

>TRBJ2-2|few|TRBV4-3|TRBD2
CASSQEGGGPTGELFF
TGCGCCAGCAGCCAAGAAGGCGGGGGGCCAACCGGGGAGCTGTTTTTT
>TRBJ2-3|many|TRBV28|TRBD2
CASSFFSGGPDTQYF
TGTGCCAGCAGTTTTTTCTCGGGAGGGCCCGATACGCAGTATTTT
>TRBJ1-3|few|TRBV5-5|-
CASSLVLGTTGNTIYF
TGTGCCAGCAGCTTGGTACTCGGGACTACTGGAAACACCATATATTTT
>TRBJ2-3|few|TRBV3-1|-
CASSQVARTDTQYF
TGTGCCAGCAGCCAAGTGGCTAGGACAGATACGCAGTATTTT
>TRBJ2-5|-|TRBV20-1|TRBD2
CSAGEPSGGKETQYF
TGCAGTGCGGGGGAACCTAGCGGGGGCAAAGAGACCCAGTACTTC
>TRBJ2-7|-|TRBV7-6|-
CASSLREGALTSSYEQYF
TGTGCCAGCAGCTTAAGAGAGGGGGCCCTGACTAGCTCCTACGAGCAGTACTTC
>TRBJ1-1|-|TRBV12-3/TRBV12-4|-
CASQGFAEAFF
TGTGCCAGCCAGGGTTTCGCTGAAGCTTTCTTT
>TRBJ2-5|-|TRBV7-3|-
CARRGRKETQYF
TGTGCCCGCAGGGGACGGAAAGAGACCCAGTACTTC
>TRBJ1-6|-|TRBV11-2|-
CASSSLRGALKPLHF
TGTGCCAGCAGCTCACTCCGTGGAGCCCTAAAACCCCTCCACTTT
>TRBJ1-5|few|TRBV6-1|-
CASSRRTAVNSNQPQHF
TGTGCCAGCAGTCGGCGGACAGCAGTTAATAGCAATCAGCCCCAGCATTTT
>TRBJ2-3|-|TRBV29-1|-
CSVDTLADEYTDTQYF
TGCAGCGTTGATACCTTAGCGGATGAGTACACAGATACGCAGTATTTT
>TRBJ2-7|few|TRBV27|TRBD2
CASSLTPGLGRYEQYF
TGTGCCAGCAGTTTAACCCCGGGACTAGGACGCTACGAGCAGTACTTC
>TRBJ2-1|-|TRBV20-1|TRBD2
CSARLAGSSYNEQFF
TGCAGTGCTAGGTTAGCGGGGAGCTCCTACAATGAGCAGTTCTTC
>TRBJ1-3|few|TRBV20-1|TRBD1
CSARDRSSGNTIYF
TGCAGTGCTAGGGACAGGAGCTCTGGAAACACCATATATTTT
>TRBJ2-2|-|TRBV9|-
CASSARTEPTGELFF
TGTGCCAGCAGCGCAAGAACAGAGCCGACCGGGGAGCTGTTTTTT
>TRBJ1-2|-|TRBV15|-
CATSRENRAGYTF
TGTGCCACCAGCAGAGAGAACAGGGCGGGCTACACCTTC
>TRBJ2-1|-|TRBV7-2|-
CASSQTGTHNEQFF
TGTGCCAGCAGCCAAACGGGGACACACAATGAGCAGTTCTTC
>TRBJ1-4|few|TRBV5-1|TRBD1
CASSRRGQGEKLFF
TGCGCCAGCAGCCGAAGGGGACAGGGGGAAAAACTGTTTTTT
>TRBJ1-1|-|TRBV6-2/TRBV6-3|-
CASSLPRTHLNTEAFF
TGTGCCAGCAGCCTACCACGAACCCACCTGAACACTGAAGCTTTCTTT
>TRBJ2-1|-|TRBV7-3|-
CASSLRGSSEHQFF
TGTGCCAGCAGCTTAAGAGGCTCAAGCGAACATCAGTTCTTC
>TRBJ2-7|-|TRBV7-2|TRBD1
CASSTDRGSEQYF
TGTGCCAGCAGCACGGACAGGGGCAGCGAGCAGTACTTC
>TRBJ2-5|-|TRBV10-3|-
CAISESDTQETQYF
TGTGCCATCAGTGAGTCGGACACCCAAGAGACCCAGTACTTC
>TRBJ2-5|-|TRBV28|-
CASSLQGWYGLETQYF
TGTGCCAGCAGTTTACAGGGATGGTACGGCCTAGAGACCCAGTACTTC
>TRBJ1-5|few|TRBV18|TRBD1
CASSPTGESNQPQHF
TGTGCCAGCTCACCCACAGGGGAAAGCAATCAGCCCCAGCATTTT
>TRBJ2-5|many|TRBV28|TRBD2
CASTNRGLAGAEYQETQYF
TGTGCCAGCACCAACCGTGGACTAGCGGGGGCTGAGTACCAAGAGACCCAGTACTTC
>TRBJ2-3|-|TRBV12-3/TRBV12-4|TRBD2
CASRQDLFRTGTSGNTDTQYF
TGTGCCAGCAGACAAGACTTATTCAGAACCGGGACTAGCGGAAACACAGATACGCAGTATTTT
>TRBJ2-5|few|TRBV27|-
CASSLNGEETQYF
TGTGCCAGCAGTTTAAATGGGGAGGAGACCCAGTACTTC
>TRBJ1-5|few|TRBV12-3/TRBV12-4|TRBD1
CASSLADRVVNQPQHF
TGTGCCAGCAGTTTAGCGGACAGGGTAGTCAATCAGCCCCAGCATTTT
>TRBJ2-3|few|TRBV30|TRBD2
CAWTSGSTDTQYF
TGTGCCTGGACTAGCGGGAGCACAGATACGCAGTATTTT
>TRBJ2-2|-|TRBV6-4|TRBD2
CASSPRTSGITELFF
TGTGCCAGCAGCCCCAGGACTAGCGGGATCACGGAGCTGTTTTTT
>TRBJ2-7|-|TRBV12-3/TRBV12-4|-
CASSRPKYEQYF
TGTGCCAGCAGTCGGCCCAAGTACGAGCAGTACTTC
>TRBJ1-4|few|TRBV7-9|-
CASSGSGATNEKLFF
TGTGCCAGCAGCGGTTCGGGGGCTACGAATGAAAAACTGTTTTTT
>TRBJ2-1|few|TRBV4-1|TRBD2
CASTPNALLAGGDNEQFF
TGCGCCAGCACCCCGAACGCCCTACTAGCGGGGGGTGACAATGAGCAGTTCTTC
>TRBJ1-2|few|TRBV4-3|-
CASSGTEPAYGYTF
TGCGCCAGCAGCGGAACAGAGCCAGCCTATGGCTACACCTTC
>TRBJ1-1|few|TRBV7-9|TRBD1
CASSLAAGQGGGEAFF
TGTGCCAGCAGCTTAGCGGCGGGACAGGGTGGCGGTGAAGCTTTCTTT
>TRBJ2-1|few|TRBV27|-
CASSAGFGDNEQFF
TGTGCCAGCAGTGCCGGATTCGGAGACAATGAGCAGTTCTTC
>TRBJ2-5|-|TRBV4-3|TRBD2
CASSHGLAQYQETQYF
TGCGCCAGCAGCCATGGACTAGCGCAATACCAAGAGACCCAGTACTTC
>TRBJ1-1|-|TRBV7-8|-
CASSPGCTEAFF
TGTGCCAGCAGCCCAGGGTGCACTGAAGCTTTCTTT
>TRBJ1-2|-|TRBV19|-
CASSIVTAVYGYTF
TGTGCCAGTAGTATAGTAACAGCGGTCTATGGCTACACCTTC
>TRBJ2-5|-|TRBV30|TRBD2
CAWRRTSGGLETQYF
TGTGCCTGGAGAAGGACTAGCGGGGGGCTGGAGACCCAGTACTTC
>TRBJ1-1|-|TRBV5-5|-
CASSFLMGDTEAFF
TGTGCCAGCAGCTTTCTGATGGGGGACACTGAAGCTTTCTTT
>TRBJ2-3|few|TRBV28|-
CASSRDLTDTQYF
TGTGCCAGCAGCAGAGACCTCACAGATACGCAGTATTTT